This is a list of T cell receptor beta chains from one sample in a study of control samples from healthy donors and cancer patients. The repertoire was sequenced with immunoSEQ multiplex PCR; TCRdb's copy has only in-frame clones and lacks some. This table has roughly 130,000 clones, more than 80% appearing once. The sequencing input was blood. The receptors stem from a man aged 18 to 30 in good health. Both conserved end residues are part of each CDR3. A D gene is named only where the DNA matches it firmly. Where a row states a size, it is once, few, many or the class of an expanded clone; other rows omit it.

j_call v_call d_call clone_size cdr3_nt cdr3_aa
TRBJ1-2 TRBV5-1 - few TGCGCCAGCAGCTTGGTACAGGGCGATGGCTACACCTTC CASSLVQGDGYTF
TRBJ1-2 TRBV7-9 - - TGTGCCAGCAGCACCCCCGGGGGAAGGGATGGCTACACCTTC CASSTPGGRDGYTF
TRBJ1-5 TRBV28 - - TGTGCCAGCAGTTTACGGACATCGCTAGATCAGCCCCAGCATTTT CASSLRTSLDQPQHF
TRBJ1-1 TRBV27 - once TGTGCCAGCAGTTTAGGCCTCTTGGGGACTGAAGCTTTCTTT CASSLGLLGTEAFF
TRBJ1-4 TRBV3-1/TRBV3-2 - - TGTGCCAGCAGCCAGGGATGGGAAAAACTGTTTTTT CASSQGWEKLFF
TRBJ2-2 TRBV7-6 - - TGTGCCAGCAGCTTATCTGGGGGTTGGGGTCCACTTAAGACCGGGGAGCTGTTTTTT CASSLSGGWGPLKTGELFF
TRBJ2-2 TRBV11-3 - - TGTGCCAGCAGCTTTCCCAAATGGCTAGCGTCTGACACATACACCGGGGAGCTGTTTTTT CASSFPKWLASDTYTGELFF
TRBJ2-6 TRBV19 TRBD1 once TGTGCCAGTAGTCCCGGACAGGTTGGGGCCAACGTCCTGACTTTC CASSPGQVGANVLTF
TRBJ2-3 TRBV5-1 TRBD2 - TGCGCCAGCAGCTTGGGGACTAGCGGTATCACAGATACGCAGTATTTT CASSLGTSGITDTQYF
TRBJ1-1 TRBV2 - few TGTGCCAGCAGCGCCGGGGGGCAGGGGAGAACTGAAGCTTTCTTT CASSAGGQGRTEAFF
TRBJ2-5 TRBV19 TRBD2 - TGTGCCAGTACCAGGACTAGCGGGGGGGCGGCGGTCGGGGAGACCCAGTACTTC CASTRTSGGAAVGETQYF
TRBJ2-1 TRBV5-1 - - TGCGCCAGCGGGCGAGGCGAGAGCTCCTACAATGAGCAGTTCTTC CASGRGESSYNEQFF
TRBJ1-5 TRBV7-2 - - TGTGCCAGCAGCTATAGGGCCTTTGGCCAGCCCCAGCATTTT CASSYRAFGQPQHF
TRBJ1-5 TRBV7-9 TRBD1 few TGTGCCAGCAGCTCGATCCGACAGGGGATCAATCAGCCCCAGCATTTT CASSSIRQGINQPQHF
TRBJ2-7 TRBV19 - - TGTGCCAGTAGCTGGGACACTACCTACGAGCAGTACTTC CASSWDTTYEQYF
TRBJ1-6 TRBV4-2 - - TGTGCCAGCAGCGGACAGAATTCACCCCTCCACTTT CASSGQNSPLHF
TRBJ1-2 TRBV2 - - TGTGCCAGCAGTGAGGCGGGAAACAGGGTCTATGGCTACACCTTC CASSEAGNRVYGYTF
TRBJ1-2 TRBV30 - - TGTGCCCGACGGGCTAACTATGGCTACACCTTC CARRANYGYTF
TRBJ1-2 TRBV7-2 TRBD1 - TGTGCCAGCAGGGGGACAGTTAACTATGGCTACACCTTC CASRGTVNYGYTF